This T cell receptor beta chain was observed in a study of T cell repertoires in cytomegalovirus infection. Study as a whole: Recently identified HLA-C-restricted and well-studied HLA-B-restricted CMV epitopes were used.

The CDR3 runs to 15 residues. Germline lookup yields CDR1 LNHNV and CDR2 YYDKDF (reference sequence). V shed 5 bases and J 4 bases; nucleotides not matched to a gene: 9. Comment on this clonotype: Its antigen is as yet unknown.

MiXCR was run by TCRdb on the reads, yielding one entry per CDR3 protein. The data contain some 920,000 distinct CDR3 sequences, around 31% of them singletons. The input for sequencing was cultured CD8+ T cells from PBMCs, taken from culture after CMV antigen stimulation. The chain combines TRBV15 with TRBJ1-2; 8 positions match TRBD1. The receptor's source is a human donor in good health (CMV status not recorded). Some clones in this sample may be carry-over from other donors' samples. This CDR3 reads CATSSDRGEGYGYTF. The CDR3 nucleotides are TGTGCCACCAGCTCAGACAGGGGTGAGGGCTATGGCTACACCTTC. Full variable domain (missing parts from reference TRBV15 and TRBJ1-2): DAMVIQNPRYQVTQFGKPVTLSCSQTLNHNVMYWYQQKSSQAPKLLFHYYDKDFNNEADTPDNFQSRRPNTSFCFLDIRSPGLGDTAMYLCATSSDRGEGYGYTFGSGTRLTVV.